The T cell receptor beta chain described here comes from a study of CD8 T cells in Susac syndrome. In contrast to the negatively isolated CD8+ and CD4+ T cells, TEMRA cells were FACS-enriched. The germline gives CDR1 KGHSH, CDR2 LQKENI. Trimming took off 3 bases at V and 2 bases at J, with 14 bases between the two ends. This CDR3 region has 15 residues. Reverse transcription used about 0.45 to 1 ug RNA and random hexamers. Across 54 Vbeta and 13 Jbeta, TCR beta CDR3 was amplified with immunoSEQ multiplex PCR. TCRdb re-called the immunoSEQ multiplex PCR reads through MiXCR, storing one row per CDR3 protein. Of 150,000 or so distinct CDR3 sequences listed, approximately 93% are singletons.

The specimen sequenced was CD4+ T cells from PBMCs. The clonotype comes from a human donor with multiple sclerosis. This sequence joins TRBV18 and TRBJ2-7; perhaps TRBD2 as D (6 bases). The CDR3 DNA follows: TGTGCCAGCTCACCGAATAGCGGAGCGACCTACGAGCAGTACTTC. Translation gives CASSPNSGATYEQYF.